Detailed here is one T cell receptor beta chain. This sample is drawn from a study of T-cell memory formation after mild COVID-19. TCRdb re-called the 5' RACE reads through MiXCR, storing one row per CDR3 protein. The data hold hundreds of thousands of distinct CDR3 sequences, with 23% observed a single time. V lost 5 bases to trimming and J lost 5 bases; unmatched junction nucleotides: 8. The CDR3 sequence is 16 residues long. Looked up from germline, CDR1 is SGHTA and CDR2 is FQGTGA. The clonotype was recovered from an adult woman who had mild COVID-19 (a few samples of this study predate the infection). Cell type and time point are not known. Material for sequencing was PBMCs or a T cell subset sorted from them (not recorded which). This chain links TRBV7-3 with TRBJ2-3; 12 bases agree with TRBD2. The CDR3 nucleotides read TGTGCCAGCAGCGCCCAGCCTAGCGGGAGGGTAGATACGCAGTATTTT. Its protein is CASSAQPSGRVDTQYF.